These 8 T cell receptor beta chains were sequenced from one sample in a study of STAT5B mutations in CD4+ large granular lymphocyte leukemia (dated 2022 in TCRdb). Libraries came from the immunoSEQ multiplex PCR assay. TCRdb holds this immuneACCESS table with in-frame rearrangements only. Some clones are missing; in checked studies, unresolved V genes explain under half, and the rest has no known cause. The sample table shows about 32,000 clones, and less than 80% are seen once. The ten largest clones add up to approximately 2.5% of the sample. The sample was CD4+ T cells from blood buffy coats. The receptors originated from a human donor in good health.

Notes on this clone: The sample contains more than one DNA sequence encoding this CDR3. J is TRBJ2-5 and V is TRBV18; 7 nucleotides agree with TRBD1. This CDR3 spans 14 amino acids. CDR1 and CDR2 (germline): KGHSH, LQKENI. J lost 2 bases, V lost 2 bases, and 2 bases had no gene match. The CDR3 protein is CASSPGTDQETQYF. In DNA, the CDR3 is TGTGCCAGCTCACCAGGGACAGATCAAGAGACCCAGTACTTC.

The chain has TRBV4-1 and TRBJ2-7, with D perhaps TRBD1 (6 bases). CDR1 is MGHRA, CDR2 YSYEKL, per germline. The V and J ends lost 5 bases and 5 bases respectively, with 16 bases between them. This CDR3 comprises 14 residues. The CDR3 DNA sequence: TGCGCCAGCAGCACGCCTGGACAGATCCACGAGCAGTACTTC. Its translation: CASSTPGQIHEQYF.

The rearrangement uses TRBV10-2 and TRBJ1-3; possibly TRBD1 for D (6 bases). Between the trimmed V and J ends, which lost 6 bases and 3 bases, there was a span of 15 bases. This CDR3 comprises 15 residues. Looked up from germline, CDR1 is WSHSY and CDR2 is SAAADI. CDR3 in DNA: TGCGCCAGCAGACCCCGGGACATAGATGGAAACACCATATATTTT. Translation: CASRPRDIDGNTIYF.

The V and J genes are TRBV27 and TRBJ2-1; D remains unclear. Deletions cut 3 bases from V and 0 bases from J, with 9 bases between. CDR1 is MNHEY and CDR2 is SMNVEV in the germline V gene (reference sequence). CDR3 length: 15 amino acids. This CDR3 reads CASSFFLSSYNEQFF. Written as DNA, the CDR3 is TGTGCCAGCAGTTTTTTCCTTTCCTCCTACAATGAGCAGTTCTTC.

This clone showed up just once. This chain connects TRBV7-2 to TRBJ2-3, with D perhaps matching TRBD1 (6 bases). The germline gives CDR1 SGHTA, CDR2 FQGNSA. The CDR3 totals 12 residues. V was shortened by 5 bases and J by 5 bases, with 8 bases between the two germline ends. The CDR3 DNA is TGTGCCAGCAGCCCCAGGGGAGATACGCAGTATTTT. Translating gives CASSPRGDTQYF.

The genes are TRBV19 and TRBJ2-6; perhaps TRBD1 as D (6 bases). Trimming left V 5 bases short and J 0 bases short, with 14 bases between. From germline, CDR1 is LNHDA and CDR2 SQIVND (reference sequence). The CDR3 length is 17 residues. CDR3 sequence: CASSLQGWSSGANVLTF. CDR3 coding DNA: TGTGCCAGTAGTTTGCAGGGGTGGAGCTCTGGGGCCAACGTCCTGACTTTC.

In this sample, this clone turned up once. The V gene is TRBV5-1, the J gene TRBJ1-1; D perhaps matches TRBD1 (5 bases). The germline V gene has CDR1 SGHRS and CDR2 YFSETQ. The CDR3 totals 14 residues. Trimming pared 4 bases from V and 4 bases from J, leaving 14 bases between. The CDR3 coding sequence is TGCGCCAGCAGCCCGGTGGCCGGGGGCACTGAAGCTTTCTTT. Amino acid sequence: CASSPVAGGTEAFF.

This chain joins TRBV28 and TRBJ2-1; 10 nucleotides match TRBD2. The CDR3 totals 16 residues. Per germline, CDR1 MDHEN and CDR2 SYDVKM. The V segment lost 6 bases and the J segment 4 bases; nucleotides outside the gene matches: 9. The CDR3 reads CASRYPTSGTYNEQFF. CDR3 sequence (DNA): TGTGCCAGCAGGTATCCAACTAGCGGGACGTACAATGAGCAGTTCTTC. The whole variable domain, filled in from reference TRBV28 and TRBJ2-1, reads DVKVTQSSRYLVKRTGEKVFLECVQDMDHENMFWYRQDPGLGLRLIYFSYDVKMKEKGDIPEGYSVSREKKERFSLILESASTNQTSMYLCASRYPTSGTYNEQFFGPGTRLTVL.